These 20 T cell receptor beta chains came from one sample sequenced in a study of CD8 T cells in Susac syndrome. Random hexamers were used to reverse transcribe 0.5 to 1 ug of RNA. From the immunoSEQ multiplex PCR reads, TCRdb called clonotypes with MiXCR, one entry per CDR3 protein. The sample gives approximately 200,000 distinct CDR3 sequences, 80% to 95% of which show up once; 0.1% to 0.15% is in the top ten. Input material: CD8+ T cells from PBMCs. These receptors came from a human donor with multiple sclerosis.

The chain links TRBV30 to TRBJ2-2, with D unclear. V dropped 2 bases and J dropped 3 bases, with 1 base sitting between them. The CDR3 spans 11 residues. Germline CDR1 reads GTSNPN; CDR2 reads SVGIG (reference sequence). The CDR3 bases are TGTGCCTGGAGTTACACCGGGGAGCTGTTTTTT. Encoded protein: CAWSYTGELFF. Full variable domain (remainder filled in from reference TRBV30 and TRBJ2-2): SQTIHQWPATLVQPVGSPLSLECTVEGTSNPNLYWYRQAAGRGLQLLFYSVGIGQISSEVPQNLSASRPQDRQFILSSKKLLLSDSGFYLCAWSYTGELFFGEGSRLTVL.

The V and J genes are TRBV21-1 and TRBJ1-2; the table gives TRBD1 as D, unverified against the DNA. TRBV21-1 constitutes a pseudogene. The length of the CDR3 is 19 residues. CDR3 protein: CASSPIRRGRVCGNYGYTF. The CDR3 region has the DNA TGTGCCAGCAGTCCAATCCGCAGGGGGCGAGTGTGTGGTAACTATGGCTACACCTTC.

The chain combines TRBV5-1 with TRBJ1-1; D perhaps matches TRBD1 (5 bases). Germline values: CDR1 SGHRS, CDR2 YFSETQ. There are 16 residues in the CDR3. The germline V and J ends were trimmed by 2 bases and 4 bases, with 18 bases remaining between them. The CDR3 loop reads CASSFLLLTTGTEAFF. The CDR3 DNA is TGCGCCAGCAGCTTCCTACTACTCACAACAGGCACTGAAGCTTTCTTT. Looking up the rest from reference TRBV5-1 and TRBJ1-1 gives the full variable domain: KAGVTQTPRYLIKTRGQQVTLSCSPISGHRSVSWYQQTPGQGLQFLFEYFSETQRNKGNFPGRFSGRQFSNSRSEMNVSTLELGDSALYLCASSFLLLTTGTEAFFGQGTRLTVV.

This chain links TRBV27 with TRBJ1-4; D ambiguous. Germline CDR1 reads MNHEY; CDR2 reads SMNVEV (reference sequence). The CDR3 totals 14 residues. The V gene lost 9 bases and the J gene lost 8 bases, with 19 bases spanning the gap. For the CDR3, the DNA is TGTGCCAGGAGCCCGCCGGCGTGGAAAGAAAAACTGTTTTTT. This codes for CARSPPAWKEKLFF.

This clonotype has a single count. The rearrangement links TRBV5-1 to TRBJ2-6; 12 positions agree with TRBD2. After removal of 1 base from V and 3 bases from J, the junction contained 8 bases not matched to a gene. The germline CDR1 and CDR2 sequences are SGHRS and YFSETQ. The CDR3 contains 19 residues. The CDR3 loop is CASSLWTSGVDFGANVLTF. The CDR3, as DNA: TGCGCCAGCAGCTTGTGGACTAGCGGGGTTGACTTTGGGGCCAACGTCCTGACTTTC.

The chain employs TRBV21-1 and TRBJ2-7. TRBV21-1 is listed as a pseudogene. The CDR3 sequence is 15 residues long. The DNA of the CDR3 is TGTGCCAGCAGCAAAGGAAGCTGGGGTTCCTACGAGCAGTACTTC. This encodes CASSKGSWGSYEQYF.

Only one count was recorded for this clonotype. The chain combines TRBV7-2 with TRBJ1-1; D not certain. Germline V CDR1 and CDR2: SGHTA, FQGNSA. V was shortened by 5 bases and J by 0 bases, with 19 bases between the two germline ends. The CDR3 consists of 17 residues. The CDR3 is CASSAAAQWPMNTEAFF. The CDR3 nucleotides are TGTGCCAGCAGCGCCGCGGCCCAATGGCCAATGAACACTGAAGCTTTCTTT.

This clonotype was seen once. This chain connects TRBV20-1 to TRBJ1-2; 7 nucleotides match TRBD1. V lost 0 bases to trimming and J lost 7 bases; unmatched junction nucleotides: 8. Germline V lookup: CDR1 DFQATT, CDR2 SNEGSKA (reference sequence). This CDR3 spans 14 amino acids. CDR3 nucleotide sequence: TGCAGTGCTAGAGATAGGCAGGGGGTAGGTGGCTACACCTTC. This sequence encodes CSARDRQGVGGYTF.

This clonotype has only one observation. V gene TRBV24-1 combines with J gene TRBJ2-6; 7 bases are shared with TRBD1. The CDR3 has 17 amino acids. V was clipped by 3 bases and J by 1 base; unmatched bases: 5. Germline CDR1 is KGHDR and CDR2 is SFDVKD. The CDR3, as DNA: TGTGCCACCAGTGATCCCATCAGGGGGTCTGGGGCCAACGTCCTGACTTTC. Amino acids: CATSDPIRGSGANVLTF.

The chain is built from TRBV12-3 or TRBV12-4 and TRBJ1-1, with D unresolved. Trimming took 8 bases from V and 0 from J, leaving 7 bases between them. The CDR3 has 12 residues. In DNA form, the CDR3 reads TGTGCCAGCCCCGAGATGAACACTGAAGCTTTCTTT. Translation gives CASPEMNTEAFF.

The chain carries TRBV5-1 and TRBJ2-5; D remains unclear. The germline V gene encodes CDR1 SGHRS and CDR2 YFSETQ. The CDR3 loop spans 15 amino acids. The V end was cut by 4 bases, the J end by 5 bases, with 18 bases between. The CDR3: CASSVHNHHGETQYF. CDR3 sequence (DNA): TGCGCCAGCAGCGTCCACAATCACCACGGGGAGACCCAGTACTTC. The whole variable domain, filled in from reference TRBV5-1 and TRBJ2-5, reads KAGVTQTPRYLIKTRGQQVTLSCSPISGHRSVSWYQQTPGQGLQFLFEYFSETQRNKGNFPGRFSGRQFSNSRSEMNVSTLELGDSALYLCASSVHNHHGETQYFGPGTRLLVL.

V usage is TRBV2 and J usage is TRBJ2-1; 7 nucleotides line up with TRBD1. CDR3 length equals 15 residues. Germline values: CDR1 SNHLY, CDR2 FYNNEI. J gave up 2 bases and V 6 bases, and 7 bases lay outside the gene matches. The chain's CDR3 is CASSPKGAPYNEQFF. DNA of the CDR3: TGTGCCAGCAGCCCCAAGGGGGCCCCCTACAATGAGCAGTTCTTC.

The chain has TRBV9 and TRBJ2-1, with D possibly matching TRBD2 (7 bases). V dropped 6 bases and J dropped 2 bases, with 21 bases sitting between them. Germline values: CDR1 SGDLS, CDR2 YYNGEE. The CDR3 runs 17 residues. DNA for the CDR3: TGTGCCAGCATGAAGGGGTCCCGGCGGGGGCCCTACAATGAGCAGTTCTTC. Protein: CASMKGSRRGPYNEQFF.

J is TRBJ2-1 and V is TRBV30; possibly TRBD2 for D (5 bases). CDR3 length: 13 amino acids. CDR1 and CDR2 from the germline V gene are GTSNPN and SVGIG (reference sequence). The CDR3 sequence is CAWLRDSYNEQFF. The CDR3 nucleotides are TGTGCTTGGCTCCGGGATTCCTACAATGAGCAGTTCTTC. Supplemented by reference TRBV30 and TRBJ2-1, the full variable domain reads SQTIHQWPATLVQPVGSPLSLECTVEGTSNPNLYWYRQAAGRGLQLLFYSVGIGQISSEVPQNLSASRPQDRQFILSSKKLLLSDSGFYLCAWLRDSYNEQFFGPGTRLTVL.

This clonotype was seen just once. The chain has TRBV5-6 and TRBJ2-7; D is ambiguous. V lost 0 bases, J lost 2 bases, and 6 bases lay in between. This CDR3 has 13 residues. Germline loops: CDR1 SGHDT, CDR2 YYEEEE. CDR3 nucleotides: TGTGCCAGCAGCTTGGAAGTCCCCTACGAGCAGTACTTC. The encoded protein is CASSLEVPYEQYF.

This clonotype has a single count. CDR3 in amino acids: CASSYSQGWVTEAFF. In DNA form, the CDR3 reads TGTGCCAGCAGTTACTCGCAGGGTTGGGTCACTGAAGCTTTCTTT. The rearrangement links TRBV6-2 or TRBV6-3 to TRBJ1-1, with D possibly TRBD1 on 5 matching bases. The ends were cut back, 0 bases at V and 4 bases at J, with 12 bases in the middle. CDR3 length: 15 residues. Germline V lookup: CDR1 MNHEY, CDR2 SVGEGT.

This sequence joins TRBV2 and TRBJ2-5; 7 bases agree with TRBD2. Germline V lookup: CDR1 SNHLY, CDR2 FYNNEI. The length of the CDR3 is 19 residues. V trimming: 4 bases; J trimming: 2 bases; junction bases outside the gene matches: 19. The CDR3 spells CASSGVVAGAPPLQETQYF. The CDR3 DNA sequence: TGTGCCAGCAGTGGAGTGGTCGCGGGAGCACCTCCCCTTCAAGAGACCCAGTACTTC. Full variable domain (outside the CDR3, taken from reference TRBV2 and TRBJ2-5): EPEVTQTPSHQVTQMGQEVILRCVPISNHLYFYWYRQILGQKVEFLVSFYNNEISEKSEIFDDQFSVERPDGSNFTLKIRSTKLEDSAMYFCASSGVVAGAPPLQETQYFGPGTRLLVL.

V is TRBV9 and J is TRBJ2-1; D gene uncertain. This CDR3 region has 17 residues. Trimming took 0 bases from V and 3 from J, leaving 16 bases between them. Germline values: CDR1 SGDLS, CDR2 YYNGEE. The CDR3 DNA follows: TGTGCCAGCAGCGTAGTTTCGGGTCCTCACGGCTACAATGAGCAGTTCTTC. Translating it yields CASSVVSGPHGYNEQFF.

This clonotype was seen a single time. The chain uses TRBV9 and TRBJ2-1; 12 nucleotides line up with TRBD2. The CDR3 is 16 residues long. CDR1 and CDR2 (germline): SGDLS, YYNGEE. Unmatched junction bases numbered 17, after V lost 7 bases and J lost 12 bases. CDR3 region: CASDRSGLAGLEGQFF. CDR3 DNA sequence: TGTGCCAGCGACCGGTCGGGACTAGCGGGCCTGGAAGGGCAGTTCTTC.

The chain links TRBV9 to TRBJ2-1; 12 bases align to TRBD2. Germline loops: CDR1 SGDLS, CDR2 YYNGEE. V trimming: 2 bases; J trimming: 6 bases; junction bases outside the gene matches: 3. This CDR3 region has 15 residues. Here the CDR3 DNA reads TGTGCCAGCAGCGTGACTAGCGGGGGCCCCAATGAGCAGTTCTTC. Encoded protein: CASSVTSGGPNEQFF. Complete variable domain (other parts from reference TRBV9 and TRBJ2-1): DSGVTQTPKHLITATGQRVTLRCSPRSGDLSVYWYQQSLDQGLQFLIQYYNGEERAKGNILERFSAQQFPDLHSELNLSSLELGDSALYFCASSVTSGGPNEQFFGPGTRLTVL.